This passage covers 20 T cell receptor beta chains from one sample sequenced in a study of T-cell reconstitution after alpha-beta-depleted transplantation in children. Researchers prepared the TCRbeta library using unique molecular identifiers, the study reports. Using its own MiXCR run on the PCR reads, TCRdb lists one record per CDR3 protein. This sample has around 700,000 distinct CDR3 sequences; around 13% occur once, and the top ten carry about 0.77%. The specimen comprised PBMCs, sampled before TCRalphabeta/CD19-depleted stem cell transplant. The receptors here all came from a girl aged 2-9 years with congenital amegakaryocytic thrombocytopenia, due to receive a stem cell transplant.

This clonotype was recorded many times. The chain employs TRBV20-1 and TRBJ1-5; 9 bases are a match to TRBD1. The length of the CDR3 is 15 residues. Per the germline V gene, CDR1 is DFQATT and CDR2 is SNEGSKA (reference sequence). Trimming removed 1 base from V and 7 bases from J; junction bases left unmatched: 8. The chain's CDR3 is CSARVPGQGLQPQHF. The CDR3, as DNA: TGCAGTGCTAGAGTCCCGGGACAGGGACTGCAGCCCCAGCATTTT.

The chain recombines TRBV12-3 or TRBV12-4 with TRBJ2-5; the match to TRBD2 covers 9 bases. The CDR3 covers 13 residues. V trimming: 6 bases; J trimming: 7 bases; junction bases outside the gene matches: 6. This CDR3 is CASRSTSGWTQYF. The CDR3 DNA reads TGTGCCAGCAGATCAACTAGCGGGTGGACCCAGTACTTC.

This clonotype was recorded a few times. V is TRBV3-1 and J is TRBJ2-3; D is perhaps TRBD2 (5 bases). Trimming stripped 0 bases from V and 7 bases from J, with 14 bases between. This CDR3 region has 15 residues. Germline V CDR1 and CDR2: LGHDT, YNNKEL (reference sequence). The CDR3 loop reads CASSQDRKGEHTQYF. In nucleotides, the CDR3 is TGTGCCAGCAGCCAAGATCGTAAGGGAGAGCATACGCAGTATTTT.

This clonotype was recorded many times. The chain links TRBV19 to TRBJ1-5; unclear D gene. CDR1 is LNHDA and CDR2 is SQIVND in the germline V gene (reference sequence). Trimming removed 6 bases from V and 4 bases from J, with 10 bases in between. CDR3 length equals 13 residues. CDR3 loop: CASRGGWNQPQHF. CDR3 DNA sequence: TGTGCCAGTAGGGGCGGGTGGAATCAGCCCCAGCATTTT. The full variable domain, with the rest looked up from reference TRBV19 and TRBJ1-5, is DGGITQSPKYLFRKEGQNVTLSCEQNLNHDAMYWYRQDPGQGLRLIYYSQIVNDFQKGDIAEGYSVSREKKESFPLTVTSAQKNPTAFYLCASRGGWNQPQHFGDGTRLSIL.

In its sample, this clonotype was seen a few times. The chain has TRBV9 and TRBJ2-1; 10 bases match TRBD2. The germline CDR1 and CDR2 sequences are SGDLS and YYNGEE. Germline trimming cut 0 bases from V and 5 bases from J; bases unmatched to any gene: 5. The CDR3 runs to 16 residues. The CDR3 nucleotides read TGTGCCAGCAGCGTAGGGACTAGCGGTTTACACAATGAGCAGTTCTTC. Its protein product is CASSVGTSGLHNEQFF.

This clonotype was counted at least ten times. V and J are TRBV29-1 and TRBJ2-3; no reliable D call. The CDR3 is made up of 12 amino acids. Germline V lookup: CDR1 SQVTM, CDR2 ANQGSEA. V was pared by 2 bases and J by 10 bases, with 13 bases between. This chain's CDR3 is CSVEKIPMAQYF. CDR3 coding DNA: TGCAGCGTTGAAAAAATTCCTATGGCGCAGTATTTT.

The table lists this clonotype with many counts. The CDR3 loop is CASSFVGVVFPEQYF. CDR3 DNA sequence: TGTGCCAGCAGTTTTGTCGGAGTTGTCTTTCCGGAGCAGTACTTC. This sequence joins TRBV12-3 or TRBV12-4 and TRBJ2-7; unclear D gene. The CDR3 runs 15 residues. V was pared by 3 bases and J by 7 bases, with 19 bases between.

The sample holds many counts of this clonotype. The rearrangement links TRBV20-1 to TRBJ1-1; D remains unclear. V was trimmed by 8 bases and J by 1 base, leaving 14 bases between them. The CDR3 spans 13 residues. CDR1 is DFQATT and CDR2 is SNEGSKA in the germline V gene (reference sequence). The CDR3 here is CSPSEGANTEAFF. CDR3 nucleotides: TGCAGTCCCTCTGAAGGCGCGAACACTGAAGCTTTCTTT.

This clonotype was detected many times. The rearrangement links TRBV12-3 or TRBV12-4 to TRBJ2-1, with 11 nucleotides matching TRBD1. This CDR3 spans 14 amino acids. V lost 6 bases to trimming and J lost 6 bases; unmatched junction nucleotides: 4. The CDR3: CASRPGTGGNEQFF. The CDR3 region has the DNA TGTGCCAGCAGGCCCGGGACAGGGGGCAATGAGCAGTTCTTC.

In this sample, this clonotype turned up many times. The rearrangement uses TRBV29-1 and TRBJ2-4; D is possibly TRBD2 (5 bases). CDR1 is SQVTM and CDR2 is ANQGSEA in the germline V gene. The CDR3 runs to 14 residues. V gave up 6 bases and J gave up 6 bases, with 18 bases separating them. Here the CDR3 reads CSVEIDPAGNIQYF. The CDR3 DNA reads TGCAGCGTAGAAATTGACCCGGCGGGAAACATTCAGTACTTC. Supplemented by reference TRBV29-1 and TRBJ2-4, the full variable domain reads SAVISQKPSRDICQRGTSLTIQCQVDSQVTMMFWYRQQPGQSLTLIATANQGSEATYESGFVIDKFPISRPNLTFSTLTVSNMSPEDSSIYLCSVEIDPAGNIQYFGAGTRLSVL.

The CDR3 sequence is CSVVYAGDSTDTQYF. The CDR3, as DNA: TGCAGCGTTGTCTACGCAGGGGATAGCACAGATACGCAGTATTTT. The V and J genes are TRBV29-1 and TRBJ2-3; D might be TRBD1 (6 bases). CDR1 is SQVTM, CDR2 ANQGSEA, per germline. CDR3 length: 15 amino acids. Between the trimmed V and J ends, which lost 4 bases and 0 bases, there was a span of 14 bases.

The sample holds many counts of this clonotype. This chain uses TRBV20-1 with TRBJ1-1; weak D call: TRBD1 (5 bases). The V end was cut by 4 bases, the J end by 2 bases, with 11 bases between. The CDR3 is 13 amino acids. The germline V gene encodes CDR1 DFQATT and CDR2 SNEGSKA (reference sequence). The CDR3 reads CSATETANTEAFF. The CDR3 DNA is TGCAGTGCTACGGAGACAGCAAACACTGAAGCTTTCTTT.

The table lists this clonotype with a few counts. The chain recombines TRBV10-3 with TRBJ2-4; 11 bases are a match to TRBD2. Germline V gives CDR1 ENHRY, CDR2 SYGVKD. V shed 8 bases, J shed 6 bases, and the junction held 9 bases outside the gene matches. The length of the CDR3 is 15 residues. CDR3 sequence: CAIAKLAGEGNIQYF. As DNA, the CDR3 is TGTGCCATCGCCAAACTAGCGGGAGAGGGAAACATTCAGTACTTC.

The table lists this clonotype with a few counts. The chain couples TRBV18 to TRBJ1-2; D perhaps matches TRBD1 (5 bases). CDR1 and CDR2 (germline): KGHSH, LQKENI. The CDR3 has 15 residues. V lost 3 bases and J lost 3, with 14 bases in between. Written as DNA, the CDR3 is TGTGCCAGCTCACCCCTGACAGAGCCTCACTATGGCTACACCTTC. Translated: CASSPLTEPHYGYTF. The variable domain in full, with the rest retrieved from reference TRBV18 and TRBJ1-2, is NAGVMQNPRHLVRRRGQEARLRCSPMKGHSHVYWYRQLPEEGLKFMVYLQKENIIDESGMPKERFSAEFPKEGPSILRIQQVVRGDSAAYFCASSPLTEPHYGYTFGSGTRLTVV.

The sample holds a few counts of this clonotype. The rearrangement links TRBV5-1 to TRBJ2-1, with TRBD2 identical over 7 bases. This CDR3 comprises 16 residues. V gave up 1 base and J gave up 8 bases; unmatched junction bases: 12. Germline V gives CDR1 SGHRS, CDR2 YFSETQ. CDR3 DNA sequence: TGCGCCAGCAGCTTGCGTCGTGTGACTAGCATAGATGAGCAGTTCTTC. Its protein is CASSLRRVTSIDEQFF.

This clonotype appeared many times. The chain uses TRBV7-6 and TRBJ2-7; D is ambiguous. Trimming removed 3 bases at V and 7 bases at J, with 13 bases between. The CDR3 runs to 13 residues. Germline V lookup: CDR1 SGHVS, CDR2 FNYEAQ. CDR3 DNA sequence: TGTGCCAGCAGCTTGTCGGGTCCCGGGGAGCAGTACTTC. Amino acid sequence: CASSLSGPGEQYF.

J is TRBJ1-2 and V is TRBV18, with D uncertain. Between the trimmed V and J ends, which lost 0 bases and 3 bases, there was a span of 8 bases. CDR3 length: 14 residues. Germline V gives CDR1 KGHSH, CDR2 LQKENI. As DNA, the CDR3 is TGTGCCAGCTCACCACCGCTAGTTTACTATGGCTACACCTTC. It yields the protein CASSPPLVYYGYTF.

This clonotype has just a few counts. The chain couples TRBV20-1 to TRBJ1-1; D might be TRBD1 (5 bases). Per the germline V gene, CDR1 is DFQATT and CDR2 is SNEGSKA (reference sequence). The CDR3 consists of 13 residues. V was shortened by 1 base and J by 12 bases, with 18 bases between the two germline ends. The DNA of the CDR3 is TGCAGTGCTAGAGGGGTAGGCAAAGGGGTAACTTTCTTT. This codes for CSARGVGKGVTFF.

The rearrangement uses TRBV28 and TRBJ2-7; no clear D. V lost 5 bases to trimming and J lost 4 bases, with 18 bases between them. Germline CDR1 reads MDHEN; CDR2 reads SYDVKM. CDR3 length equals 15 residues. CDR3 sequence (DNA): TGTGCCAGCAGTCCGGAATCGACACAGAGGTACGAGCAGTACTTC. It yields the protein CASSPESTQRYEQYF. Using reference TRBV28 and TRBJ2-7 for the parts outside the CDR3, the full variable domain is DVKVTQSSRYLVKRTGEKVFLECVQDMDHENMFWYRQDPGLGLRLIYFSYDVKMKEKGDIPEGYSVSREKKERFSLILESASTNQTSMYLCASSPESTQRYEQYFGPGTRLTVT.

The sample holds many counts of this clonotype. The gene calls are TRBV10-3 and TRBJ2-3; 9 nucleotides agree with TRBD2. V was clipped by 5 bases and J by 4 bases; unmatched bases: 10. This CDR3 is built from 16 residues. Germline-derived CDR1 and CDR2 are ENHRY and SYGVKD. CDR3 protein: CAISLKGLAVPDTQYF. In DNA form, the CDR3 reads TGTGCCATCAGTCTGAAGGGACTAGCTGTGCCAGATACGCAGTATTTT.